This record looks at one TCR beta chain sequence and its context. Its antigen is currently unknown. The data are from a study of vaccination and CD4 T cells after COVID-19. Study findings and constraints: This study had few convalescent patients and no early post-infection samples.

The study sequenced cultured CD4+ T cell DNA using the Oncomine TCR Beta short-read assay. Investigators isolated genomic DNA from cultured CD4+ T cells. A single record per CDR3 protein comes from TCRdb applying MiXCR to the PCR reads. The sample records 9,500 to 14,000 distinct CDR3 sequences, 69% being singletons. The V and J ends lost 6 bases and 5 bases, in that order; junction bases with no gene match: 3. There are 13 residues in the CDR3. CDR1 is DFQATT and CDR2 is SNEGSKA in the germline V gene (reference sequence). Treatment noted: roughly 10-day PBMC culture with coronavirus spike peptide pools or control peptides (ViraFEST assay). Antigen-specific T cells were expanded with peptide pools by ViraFEST, and TCRs were then sequenced. Medium was half-exchanged with fresh IL-2 medium on days 3 and 7.

The origin of this receptor is a human donor who had recovered from COVID-19. Sample: CD4+ T cells from blood, cultured in vitro. The chain links TRBV20-1 to TRBJ1-4, with TRBD1 identical over 10 bases. The CDR3 DNA reads TGCAGTGCGAGGACAGGGGGAAATGAAAAACTGTTTTTT. Translation gives CSARTGGNEKLFF.